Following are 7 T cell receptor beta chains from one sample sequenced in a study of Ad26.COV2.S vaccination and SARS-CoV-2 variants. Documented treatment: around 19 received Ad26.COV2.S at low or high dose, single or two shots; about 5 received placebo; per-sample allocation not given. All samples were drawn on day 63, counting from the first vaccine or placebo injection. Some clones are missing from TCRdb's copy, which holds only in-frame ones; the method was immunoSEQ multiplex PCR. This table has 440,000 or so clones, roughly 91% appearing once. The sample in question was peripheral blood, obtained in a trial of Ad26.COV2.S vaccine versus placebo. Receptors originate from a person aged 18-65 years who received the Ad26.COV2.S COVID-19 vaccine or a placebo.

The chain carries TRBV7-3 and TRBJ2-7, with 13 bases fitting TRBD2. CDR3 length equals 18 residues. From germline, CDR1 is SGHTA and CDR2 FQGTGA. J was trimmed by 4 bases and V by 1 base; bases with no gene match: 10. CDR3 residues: CASSLKGLAGSLLYEQYF. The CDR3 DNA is TGTGCCAGCAGCTTAAAGGGACTAGCGGGATCTCTTTTGTACGAGCAGTACTTC.

CDR3 sequence (DNA): TGCGCCTGCGGACTAGCGGGAGACGCCTACAATGAGCAGTTCTTC. Its translation is CACGLAGDAYNEQFF. The chain recombines TRBV10-2 with TRBJ2-1; 13 bases match TRBD2. The junction had 6 bases not matched to a gene; V was cut back by 11 bases and J by 2 bases. CDR1 is WSHSY, CDR2 SAAADI, per germline. CDR3 length: 15 residues.

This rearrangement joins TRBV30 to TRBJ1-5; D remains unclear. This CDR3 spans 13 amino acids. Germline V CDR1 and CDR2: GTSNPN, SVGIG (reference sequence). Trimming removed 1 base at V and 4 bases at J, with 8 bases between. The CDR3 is CAWSERRNQPQHF. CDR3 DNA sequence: TGTGCCTGGAGTGAACGGAGAAATCAGCCCCAGCATTTT.

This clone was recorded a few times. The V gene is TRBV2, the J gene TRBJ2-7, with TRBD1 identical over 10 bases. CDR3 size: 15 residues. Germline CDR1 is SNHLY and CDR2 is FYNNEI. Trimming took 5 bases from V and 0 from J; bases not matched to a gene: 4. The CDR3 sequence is CASSRQGASSYEQYF. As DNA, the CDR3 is TGTGCCAGCAGTCGACAGGGGGCGAGCTCCTACGAGCAGTACTTC.

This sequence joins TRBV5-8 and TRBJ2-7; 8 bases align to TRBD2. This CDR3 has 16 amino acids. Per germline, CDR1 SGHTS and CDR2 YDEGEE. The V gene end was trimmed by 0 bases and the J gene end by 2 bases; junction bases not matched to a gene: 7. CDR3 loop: CASSLGIAGKPYEQYF. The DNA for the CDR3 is TGTGCCAGCAGCTTGGGTATAGCGGGAAAGCCCTACGAGCAGTACTTC.

In nucleotides, the CDR3 is TGTGCCTGGAGTGTACTAAGGGACTACGAGCAGTACTTC. This gives the protein CAWSVLRDYEQYF. The rearrangement links TRBV30 to TRBJ2-7; D not resolved. Trimming took 0 bases from V and 3 from J, leaving 9 bases between them. CDR1 GTSNPN and CDR2 SVGIG come from the germline V gene (reference sequence). The CDR3 totals 13 residues.

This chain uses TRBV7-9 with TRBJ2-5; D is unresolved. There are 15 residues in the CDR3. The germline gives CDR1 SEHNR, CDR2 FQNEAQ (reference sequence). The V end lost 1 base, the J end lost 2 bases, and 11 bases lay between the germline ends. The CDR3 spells CASSLVLESQETQYF. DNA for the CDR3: TGTGCCAGCAGCTTAGTCCTAGAGTCACAAGAGACCCAGTACTTC.